Listed below are T cell receptor beta chains from one sample, sequenced in a study of T-cell reconstitution after alpha-beta-depleted transplantation in children. TCRdb re-called the PCR reads with MiXCR, one entry per CDR3 protein. The repertoire has about 500,000 distinct CDR3 sequences, about 31% of them found once; the top ten carry 2.4%. Sequencing used PBMCs from the stem cell graft donor, obtained from the stem cell graft. The receptors shown here come from a human donor who donated a stem cell graft to a child with aplastic anemia. The CDR3 runs from the conserved cysteine through the conserved F or W. A D gene is named only where the DNA matches it firmly. For some rows the clone size is stated as once, few or many, or as a class when expanded; others skip it.

CDR3nt | CDR3aa | j_gene | abundance | d_gene | v_gene
TGCGCCAGCAGGGAGGGGTTCGGTGAAGCTTTCTTT | CASREGFGEAFF | TRBJ1-1 | NA | NA | TRBV5-1
TGTGCCAGCAGCCCCCTCGGTGGCGGAATCAGAGAGACCCAGTACTTC | CASSPLGGGIRETQYF | TRBJ2-5 | once | NA | TRBV5-4
TGTGCCAGCAGCTTAAGTGAAGGAACTCACAATGAGCAGTTCTTC | CASSLSEGTHNEQFF | TRBJ2-1 | NA | NA | TRBV11-2
TGTGCCACCAGCAAGGTACAGGGAAACACTGAAGCTTTCTTT | CATSKVQGNTEAFF | TRBJ1-1 | few | NA | TRBV15
TGCAGTGCTAGCCCGTCGGTGAGACAGGAGATAAACTATGGCTACACCTTC | CSASPSVRQEINYGYTF | TRBJ1-2 | few | NA | TRBV20-1
TGCAGCGTTGACGAGGGAAGCACAGATACGCAGTATTTT | CSVDEGSTDTQYF | TRBJ2-3 | NA | NA | TRBV29-1
TGTGCCAGCAGCCCGGGGACTAGCGGGAGACTGTTTTTT | CASSPGTSGRLFF | TRBJ2-2 | NA | TRBD2 | TRBV6-1
TGTGCCAGTAGTATAGTTCAGGGGACATACAATGAGCAGTTCTTC | CASSIVQGTYNEQFF | TRBJ2-1 | few | NA | TRBV19
TGTGCCAGCAGCGCCCCAGCCTACAATGAGCAGTTCTTC | CASSAPAYNEQFF | TRBJ2-1 | once | NA | TRBV9
TGTGCCACCAGCACCGGACTAGGAGGAGATACGCAGTATTTT | CATSTGLGGDTQYF | TRBJ2-3 | NA | TRBD2 | TRBV15
TGTGCCAGCAGTCATAGGGCAGGGGGAGGGGATCAGCCCCAGCATTTT | CASSHRAGGGDQPQHF | TRBJ1-5 | NA | TRBD1 | TRBV7-2
TGCAGTGCTAGAGGGACTAGCGGGAGTAGGGACGAGCAGTACTTC | CSARGTSGSRDEQYF | TRBJ2-7 | NA | TRBD2 | TRBV20-1
TGTGCCAGCAGAGGGATTGCCCAGAACACTGAAGCTTTCTTT | CASRGIAQNTEAFF | TRBJ1-1 | few | NA | TRBV12-3/TRBV12-4
TGTGCCAGCAGTTTAGTGGGGATCGGTGACTGGAATGAGCAGTTCTTC | CASSLVGIGDWNEQFF | TRBJ2-1 | NA | NA | TRBV12-3/TRBV12-4
TGCGCCAGCGATGAGGGGAAAGGGGAGACCCAGTACTTC | CASDEGKGETQYF | TRBJ2-5 | few | NA | TRBV5-1
TGTGCCAGCAGTTCGGGGGGGGAGTCCTACAATGAGCAGTTCTTC | CASSSGGESYNEQFF | TRBJ2-1 | NA | TRBD2 | TRBV28
TGTGCCAGCAGTCCCGGGGCCAGTGAGGGGGCCAACGTCCTGACTTTC | CASSPGASEGANVLTF | TRBJ2-6 | NA | NA | TRBV12-3/TRBV12-4
TGTGCCAGCAGCCCTCCGGGACACCTCTACGAGCAGTACTTC | CASSPPGHLYEQYF | TRBJ2-7 | NA | NA | TRBV7-2